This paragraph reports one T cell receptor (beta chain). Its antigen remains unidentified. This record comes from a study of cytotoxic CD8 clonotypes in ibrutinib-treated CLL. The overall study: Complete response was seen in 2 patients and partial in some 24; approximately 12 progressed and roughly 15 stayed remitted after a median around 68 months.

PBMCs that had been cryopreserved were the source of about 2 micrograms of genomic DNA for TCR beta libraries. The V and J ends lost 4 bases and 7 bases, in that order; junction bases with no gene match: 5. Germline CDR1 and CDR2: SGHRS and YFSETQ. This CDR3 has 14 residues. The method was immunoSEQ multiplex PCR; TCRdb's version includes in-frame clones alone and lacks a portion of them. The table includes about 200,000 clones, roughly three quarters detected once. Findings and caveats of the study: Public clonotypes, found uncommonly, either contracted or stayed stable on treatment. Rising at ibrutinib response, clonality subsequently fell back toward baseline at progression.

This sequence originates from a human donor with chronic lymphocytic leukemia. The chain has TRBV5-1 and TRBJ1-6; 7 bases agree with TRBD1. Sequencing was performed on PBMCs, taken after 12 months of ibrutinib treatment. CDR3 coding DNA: TGCGCCAGCAGCCAGGGACAGCCCAATTCACCCCTCCACTTT. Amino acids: CASSQGQPNSPLHF.